This TCR beta chain was obtained from a study of T cell responses to AZD1222 COVID-19 vaccine. The V end was cut by 1 base, the J end by 0 bases, with 7 bases between. This CDR3 is 14 amino acids long. The germline CDR1 and CDR2 sequences are KGHSH and LQKENI. Study-level results: Unmutated variant regions are reportedly the target of nearly half of TCRs that are spike-specific.

A note on this clone: The target antigen is unknown.

Produced via immunoSEQ multiplex PCR; TCRdb's table is partial and in-frame only. The data hold 140,000 to 150,000 clones, with more than 75% observed a single time. Sequences were derived from peripheral blood, sampled on day 0 of AZD1222 vaccination. This rearrangement joins TRBV18 to TRBJ2-7; D uncertain. This sequence originates from an adult in good health. This CDR3 reads CASSPRAYSYEQYF. The CDR3 nucleotides are TGTGCCAGCTCACCACGGGCGTACTCCTACGAGCAGTACTTC. The full variable domain, in which reference TRBV18 and TRBJ2-7 provide the parts outside the CDR3, is NAGVMQNPRHLVRRRGQEARLRCSPMKGHSHVYWYRQLPEEGLKFMVYLQKENIIDESGMPKERFSAEFPKEGPSILRIQQVVRGDSAAYFCASSPRAYSYEQYFGPGTRLTVT.